These T cell receptor beta chains were read from a single sample in a study of cytomegalovirus exposure and HLA in healthy donors. Profiling relied on immunoSEQ multiplex PCR, and the TCRdb table lists in-frame clones only, not all of them. The table shows under 150,000 clones, with less than 85% occurring only once. Source material: PBMCs. These receptors all come from a woman aged 50 to 60 in good health and CMV-seropositive. CDR3s include the opening cysteine and the closing phenylalanine or tryptophan. The D gene is left open where the match is weak. Clone size is stated in some rows and not others, as once, few, many or a class when expanded.

CDR3nt	CDR3aa	d_gene	j_gene	v_gene	abundance
TGCGCCAGCAGCCTTTGGGAGCAGGGGGCGCCGTACGAGCAGTACTTC	CASSLWEQGAPYEQYF	TRBD1	TRBJ2-7	TRBV4-1	few
TGTGCCAGCAGTTCAATAGCGGGGGCAAACTACGAGCAGTACTTC	CASSSIAGANYEQYF	TRBD2	TRBJ2-7	TRBV6-4	.
TGCGCCAGCAGCTTGGAACGGACAGGGCTCACTGAAGCTTTCTTT	CASSLERTGLTEAFF	TRBD1	TRBJ1-1	TRBV5-1	.
TGTGCCAGCAGCCCTCCTAGCGGGGGGGCGGGGACCCAGTACTTC	CASSPPSGGAGTQYF	TRBD2	TRBJ2-5	TRBV7-2	once
TGTGCCAGCAGTTTTCAGGGTGCCTACGAGCAGTACTTC	CASSFQGAYEQYF	.	TRBJ2-7	TRBV28	.
TGTGCCAGCAGTCCTCAGGACAGACGAGCAACTAATGAAAAACTGTTTTTT	CASSPQDRRATNEKLFF	.	TRBJ1-4	TRBV27	.
TGCGCCAGCAGCTTGTTGGGGGGGGGTGCGCTGAGGACCTACAATGAGCAGTTCTTC	CASSLLGGGALRTYNEQFF	TRBD2	TRBJ2-1	TRBV5-1	.
TGTGCCAGCAGTTTAATGGGTGAGGTTTGGGAGCAGTACTTC	CASSLMGEVWEQYF	.	TRBJ2-7	TRBV27	.
TGCAGCGTTCGGAGCGGCAGGCCAAACTCCTACAATGAGCAGTTCTTC	CSVRSGRPNSYNEQFF	.	TRBJ2-1	TRBV29-1	.
TGTGCCAGCAGTGGGGTCCAGGGGCAGACGATGAACACTGAAGCTTTCTTT	CASSGVQGQTMNTEAFF	.	TRBJ1-1	TRBV2	.
TGCGCCAGCAGCTGGCAAGATACGCAGTATTTT	CASSWQDTQYF	.	TRBJ2-3	TRBV5-1	.
TGTGCCAGCTCACCACGGCAGGGGACCTACGAGCAGTACTTC	CASSPRQGTYEQYF	.	TRBJ2-7	TRBV18	.
TGCGCCAGCAGCTCCTCCGGGACAGACTACGAGCAGTACTTC	CASSSSGTDYEQYF	TRBD1	TRBJ2-7	TRBV5-1	.
TGTGCCAGCAGCTTGGGTGCGGGGGGGCCTCCTCGGAATGAGCAGTTCTTC	CASSLGAGGPPRNEQFF	TRBD2	TRBJ2-1	TRBV5-6	.
TGTGCCAGCAGCAGGGGACAGGGGGCTGACTACGAGCAGTACTTC	CASSRGQGADYEQYF	TRBD1	TRBJ2-7	TRBV7-9	once
TGTGCCAGCAGTTTGGGACAGGTTAACACTGAAGCTTTCTTT	CASSLGQVNTEAFF	TRBD1	TRBJ1-1	TRBV7-3	.
TGTGCCAGCAGCCAACCCCGAAGCCGGGGGGAGGATGGCTACACCTTC	CASSQPRSRGEDGYTF	.	TRBJ1-2	TRBV14	.
TGTGCCAGCAGTTACGAATTTACAGGGAAGGCCGAGCAGTACTTC	CASSYEFTGKAEQYF	.	TRBJ2-7	TRBV6-5	.
TGTGCCAGCAGCTTAGAGGGACAGGGCTATGGCTACACCTTC	CASSLEGQGYGYTF	TRBD1	TRBJ1-2	TRBV7-2	.
TGTGCCAGCAGCGTAGCCACTAGCGGGGGACAAGAGACCCAGTACTTC	CASSVATSGGQETQYF	TRBD2	TRBJ2-5	TRBV9	.
TGTGCCAGCAGCTCAGGTATTGGGGCCAACGTCCTGACTTTC	CASSSGIGANVLTF	.	TRBJ2-6	TRBV7-9	.
TGTGCCAGCACCGACAGGCCCCACTACGAGCAGTACTTC	CASTDRPHYEQYF	.	TRBJ2-7	TRBV2	.
TGTGCCAGCAGTTTGACGACCGTTAGGGGTGAAGCTTTCTTT	CASSLTTVRGEAFF	.	TRBJ1-1	TRBV28	.
TGTGCCAGCAGCGGCCCCAACAGGGGGCTAGGGGGCTACACCTTC	CASSGPNRGLGGYTF	TRBD1	TRBJ1-2	TRBV7-9	.
TGTGCCAGCAGCACAGGGGATTGGCAGCCCCAGCATTTT	CASSTGDWQPQHF	TRBD1	TRBJ1-5	TRBV27	.
TGTGCCAGCAGTGAAAGTGGCGACAGCCTCCTCAAAAACATTCAGTACTTC	CASSESGDSLLKNIQYF	.	TRBJ2-4	TRBV6-1	.
TGCGCCAGCAGCTTGGACAGCGGGAGGGATCAGCCCCAGCATTTT	CASSLDSGRDQPQHF	.	TRBJ1-5	TRBV5-1	.
TGTGCCAGCAGTTGGCAGATGAACACTGAAGCTTTCTTT	CASSWQMNTEAFF	.	TRBJ1-1	TRBV27	.